The 19 T cell receptor beta chains reported below all come from one sample, sequenced in a study of shared clonotypes between healthy human individuals. TCRdb's table, derived via immunoSEQ multiplex PCR, lists solely in-frame clones and lacks some. The data contain around 2.5 million clones, 93% of them singletons. Sequences were obtained from naive CD4+ T cells from PBMCs. Subset reported: CD45RA+ positively selected. These receptor sequences come from a man aged 18 to 35 in good health. Some clones in this sample may be carry-over from other donors' samples.

J is TRBJ2-7 and V is TRBV6-6; D possibly corresponds to TRBD1 (6 bases). Germline CDR1 is MNHNY and CDR2 is SVGAGI (reference sequence). The ends were cut back, 10 bases at V and 2 bases at J, with 18 bases in the middle. The CDR3 runs 14 residues. CDR3 in amino acids: CATQWAGETYEQYF. For the CDR3, the DNA is TGTGCCACTCAATGGGCAGGGGAAACCTACGAGCAGTACTTC.

This chain uses TRBV27 with TRBJ2-6, with 9 positions matching TRBD1. CDR3 length: 19 amino acids. Germline V lookup: CDR1 MNHEY, CDR2 SMNVEV (reference sequence). The V gene end was trimmed by 0 bases and the J gene end by 0 bases; junction bases not matched to a gene: 6. The CDR3 loop reads CASSLSRGQGYSGANVLTF. The CDR3 DNA reads TGTGCCAGCAGTTTATCGAGGGGACAGGGCTACTCTGGGGCCAACGTCCTGACTTTC.

The chain carries TRBV5-1 and TRBJ2-1, with D perhaps TRBD2 (7 bases). V lost 7 bases to trimming and J lost 9 bases, with 26 bases between them. Per germline, CDR1 SGHRS and CDR2 YFSETQ. This CDR3 has 16 residues. CDR3 region: CASRRSGLGGPLEQFF. The CDR3 bases are TGCGCCAGCCGACGCTCAGGACTAGGGGGGCCACTTGAGCAGTTCTTC.

This chain connects TRBV4-3 to TRBJ2-1; 10 bases match TRBD1. Trimming took 0 bases from V and 7 from J; bases not matched to a gene: 3. CDR3 size: 15 residues. CDR1 LGHNA and CDR2 YSLEER come from the germline V gene. This CDR3 reads CASSQEDRGRNEQFF. The CDR3 DNA reads TGCGCCAGCAGCCAAGAAGACAGGGGGCGGAATGAGCAGTTCTTC.

The gene calls are TRBV20-1 and TRBJ2-5; possible D gene TRBD2, 5 bases. Germline values: CDR1 DFQATT, CDR2 SNEGSKA (reference sequence). The germline V and J ends were trimmed by 4 bases and 11 bases, with 14 bases remaining between them. The CDR3 consists of 11 residues. In DNA form, the CDR3 reads TGCAGTGCTAACGGGGATGGGGAGCAGTACTTC. Residues: CSANGDGEQYF.

This rearrangement joins TRBV2 to TRBJ2-5, with unresolved D. The germline CDR1 and CDR2 sequences are SNHLY and FYNNEI. V shed 8 bases and J shed 7 bases, with 8 bases lying between them. The CDR3 extends over 10 amino acids. The CDR3 spells CASRIRTQYF. Here the CDR3 DNA reads TGTGCCAGCCGGATCCGGACCCAGTACTTC.

The chain carries TRBV14 and TRBJ2-1; the D is unclear. V was cut by 4 bases and J by 5 bases, with 18 bases left in between. Germline V gene data show CDR1 as SGHDN and CDR2 as FVKESK. The CDR3 is 16 amino acids. The CDR3 coding sequence is TGTGCCAGCAGCCCGCCCGGTGGAAGGGTACACAATGAGCAGTTCTTC. Its protein is CASSPPGGRVHNEQFF.

The J gene is TRBJ1-4, the V gene TRBV5-1; 7 bases map to TRBD1. The J segment lost 4 bases and the V segment lost 3 bases, leaving 12 bases of the junction unmatched. This CDR3 comprises 17 residues. The germline CDR1 and CDR2 sequences are SGHRS and YFSETQ. The chain's CDR3 is CASSWVGARQGNEKLFF. The CDR3 DNA sequence: TGCGCCAGCAGCTGGGTGGGTGCGAGACAGGGTAATGAAAAACTGTTTTTT.

The chain recombines TRBV5-6 with TRBJ2-3; TRBD1 matches 11 bases. Germline assignment: CDR1 SGHDT and CDR2 YYEEEE. This CDR3 region has 15 residues. Trimming took 4 bases from V and 3 from J; bases not matched to a gene: 4. The CDR3 coding sequence is TGTGCCAGCAGCACCGGGACAGGGGGAACAGATACGCAGTATTTT. Translating gives CASSTGTGGTDTQYF.

The V and J genes are TRBV5-8 and TRBJ2-1; D gene uncertain. Looked up from germline, CDR1 is SGHTS and CDR2 is YDEGEE. Trimming stripped 1 base from V and 10 bases from J, with 9 bases between. There are 12 residues in the CDR3. CDR3 nucleotides: TGTGCCAGCAGCTTGTGGTTGGGGGAGCAGTTCTTC. It encodes CASSLWLGEQFF.

J is TRBJ1-4 and V is TRBV6-1; D is uncertain. The germline CDR1 and CDR2 sequences are MNHNS and SASEGT. The CDR3 spans 14 residues. Trimming shortened V by 4 bases and J by 6 bases, and 12 bases separated the two germline ends. CDR3 coding DNA: TGTGCCAGCAGTGTTCGCGGCGTATATGAAAAACTGTTTTTT. Translated: CASSVRGVYEKLFF.

The chain carries TRBV27 and TRBJ2-7, with D possibly matching TRBD1 (6 bases). Deletions cut 1 base from V and 3 bases from J, with 13 bases between. The V gene's germline CDR1 is MNHEY and CDR2 SMNVEV (reference sequence). The CDR3 length is 15 residues. The CDR3 DNA reads TGTGCCAGCAGTTTATTAGGGGGACCCAGCTACGAGCAGTACTTC. It translates to CASSLLGGPSYEQYF.

With respect to this clone: This sample also contains other DNA sequences that code for the same CDR3. The gene calls are TRBV2 and TRBJ2-7, with unresolved D. The CDR3 runs to 13 residues. Trimming shortened V by 8 bases and J by 1 base, and 12 bases separated the two germline ends. CDR1 and CDR2 (germline): SNHLY, FYNNEI. CDR3 region: CASRRLGSYEQYF. The CDR3 DNA reads as TGTGCCAGCCGCCGGTTGGGGTCCTACGAGCAGTACTTC.

The chain couples TRBV9 to TRBJ2-3, with 13 bases lining up with TRBD2. V shed 3 bases and J 5 bases; nucleotides not matched to a gene: 6. From germline, CDR1 is SGDLS and CDR2 YYNGEE. The CDR3 loop spans 16 amino acids. The DNA for the CDR3 is TGTGCCAGCAGCGGAGGACTAGCGGGAGCTGGAGATACGCAGTATTTT. Translating gives CASSGGLAGAGDTQYF.

This rearrangement joins TRBV5-6 to TRBJ2-3; the D call may be TRBD1 or TRBD2 (7 bases each). The CDR3 runs 16 residues. V lost 0 bases, J lost 3 bases, and 14 bases lay in between. In germline, CDR1 is SGHDT, CDR2 YYEEEE. CDR3 in DNA: TGTGCCAGCAGCTTGGTGGCCAGGGGGGGGACAGATACGCAGTATTTT. Translating gives CASSLVARGGTDTQYF.

The chain joins TRBV12-5 to TRBJ2-5; 8 bases are a match to TRBD2. V shed 6 bases and J 4 bases; nucleotides not matched to a gene: 4. There are 13 residues in the CDR3. The germline CDR1 and CDR2 sequences are LGHNT and FRNRAP. In nucleotides, the CDR3 is TGTGCTAGTGGATCAGCGGGAGTAGAGACCCAGTACTTC. It encodes CASGSAGVETQYF.

The J gene is TRBJ2-6, the V gene TRBV6-6, with D tentatively TRBD1 (5 bases). The V gene lost 11 bases and the J gene lost 2 bases, with 13 bases spanning the gap. The CDR3 sequence is 14 residues long. Germline CDR1 and CDR2: MNHNY and SVGAGI (reference sequence). CDR3 residues: CAVGRGAGANVLTF. The CDR3 nucleotides read TGTGCCGTAGGTAGGGGCGCTGGGGCCAACGTCCTGACTTTC.

This clone occurred once. The chain combines TRBV9 with TRBJ2-1; 7 nucleotides match TRBD2. The germline gives CDR1 SGDLS, CDR2 YYNGEE. V trimming: 4 bases; J trimming: 4 bases; junction bases outside the gene matches: 23. This CDR3 contains 20 residues. The CDR3 protein is CASSSLLGSGAPVGYNEQFF. For the CDR3, the DNA is TGTGCCAGCAGCTCACTTCTGGGAAGCGGGGCCCCTGTGGGGTACAATGAGCAGTTCTTC. Full variable domain (rest looked up from reference TRBV9 and TRBJ2-1): DSGVTQTPKHLITATGQRVTLRCSPRSGDLSVYWYQQSLDQGLQFLIQYYNGEERAKGNILERFSAQQFPDLHSELNLSSLELGDSALYFCASSSLLGSGAPVGYNEQFFGPGTRLTVL.

The rearrangement links TRBV29-1 to TRBJ1-1, with 8 bases that match TRBD1. Germline trimming cut 8 bases from V and 2 bases from J; bases unmatched to any gene: 7. The CDR3 is 13 amino acids. Germline-derived CDR1 and CDR2 are SQVTM and ANQGSEA. Here the CDR3 reads CSLWTGTNTEAFF. The CDR3 bases are TGCAGCCTTTGGACAGGGACCAACACTGAAGCTTTCTTT.